This TCR beta chain was documented in a study of neoadjuvant nivolumab and ipilimumab in lung cancer. The study, taken as a whole, reports: Pretherapy blood TCR richness correlated positively with resected tumor richness. TCR richness and clonality were higher in tumors than adjacent uninvolved lung. From pretherapy to surgery, tumor richness and clonality rose with dual therapy. Pathologic regression was not significantly tied to TCR clonality.

Germline V lookup: CDR1 SEHNR, CDR2 FQNEAQ (reference sequence). CDR3 length: 16 residues. The ends lost 8 bases at V and 5 bases at J; junction bases unmatched: 11. A note on this clone: Its cognate antigen is unknown.

Sequenced by immunoSEQ multiplex PCR; TCRdb stores in-frame clones only, minus some. The data show roughly 30,000 clones, with 90% seen just once and roughly 5.3% held by the top ten. Sequenced material: peripheral blood, taken after neoadjuvant nivolumab, alone or with ipilimumab, at or shortly before surgery. The receptor comes from an adult with non-small cell lung cancer. V and J are TRBV7-9 and TRBJ1-6; TRBD1 matches at 8 bases. Here the CDR3 reads CASGDRGEPNNSPLHF. CDR3 in DNA: TGTGCCAGCGGCGACAGGGGTGAACCCAATAATTCACCCCTCCACTTT.